Below, 2 T cell receptor beta chains from the same sample are listed, as sequenced in a study of Graves' ophthalmopathy and Graves' hyperthyroidism. TCR beta CDR3 amplification used RNA transcripts. An opening RT-PCR round employed HTBI primers and preceded a second-round multiplex PCR. TCRdb re-called the multiplex PCR reads with MiXCR, one entry per CDR3 protein. There are hundreds of thousands of distinct CDR3 sequences in the sample; over 20% occur only once, and under 3% lies in the top ten. The material sequenced was peripheral blood. The source of these receptors is a woman aged 18-29 years with stable Graves' hyperthyroidism.

This clonotype was seen many times. The genes are TRBV28 and TRBJ1-5; D might be TRBD1 (6 bases). This CDR3 region has 16 residues. Trimming left V 6 bases short and J 1 base short, with 16 bases between. Germline values: CDR1 MDHEN, CDR2 SYDVKM. CDR3 in amino acids: CASRDPGGGSNQPQHF. In nucleotides, the CDR3 is TGTGCCAGCAGGGACCCCGGGGGCGGGAGCAATCAGCCCCAGCATTTT.

This clonotype was picked up many times. Here the CDR3 DNA reads TGTGCCAGCAGCTTAGCCGGGCGGTACATAGCAGGGGACACTGAAGCTTTCTTT. As protein: CASSLAGRYIAGDTEAFF. This chain uses TRBV7-2 with TRBJ1-1; maybe TRBD1 (6 bases). CDR1 and CDR2 from the germline V gene are SGHTA and FQGNSA. Trimming cost V 0 bases and J 3 bases, with 20 bases left between them. There are 18 residues in the CDR3.